This T cell receptor beta chain was sequenced during a study of response to subunit inactivated influenza vaccine. V was trimmed by 4 bases and J by 4 bases, leaving 18 bases between them. This CDR3 region has 16 residues. Germline V CDR1 and CDR2: SGHKS, YYEKEE (reference sequence). TCRdb recomputed calls from the RT-PCR reads with MiXCR, one row per CDR3 protein. The data contain more than 600,000 distinct CDR3 sequences, about 18% of them singletons. This sequence joins TRBV5-5 and TRBJ2-1; possibly TRBD2 for D (6 bases). Sequencing was performed on PBMCs from blood, taken more than 4 days after vaccination. The clonotype comes from a man aged 50-60 years who received an inactivated influenza vaccine. CDR3 nucleotides: TGTGCCAGCAGCACCCTGACTAGAACGAGATACAATGAGCAGTTCTTC. Translation gives CASSTLTRTRYNEQFF.